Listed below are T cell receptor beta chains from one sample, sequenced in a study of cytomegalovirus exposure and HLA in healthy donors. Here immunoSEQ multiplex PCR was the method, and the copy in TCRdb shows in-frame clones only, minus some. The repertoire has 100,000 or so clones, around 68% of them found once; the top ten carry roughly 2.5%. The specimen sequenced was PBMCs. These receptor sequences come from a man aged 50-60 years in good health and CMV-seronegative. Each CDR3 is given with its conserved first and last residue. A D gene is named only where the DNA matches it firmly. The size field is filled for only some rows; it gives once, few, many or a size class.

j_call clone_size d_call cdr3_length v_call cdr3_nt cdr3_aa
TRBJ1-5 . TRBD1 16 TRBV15 TGTGCCACCAGCAGAGTTCTACAGGGGGTTAATCAGCCCCAGCATTTT CATSRVLQGVNQPQHF
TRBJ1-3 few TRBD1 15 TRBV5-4 TGTGCCAGCAGCTTCGGGGGGACAGGCGGAAACACCATATATTTT CASSFGGTGGNTIYF
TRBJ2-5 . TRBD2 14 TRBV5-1 TGCGCCAGCAGCTTTGGCAGGGAGGGGGAGACCCAGTACTTC CASSFGREGETQYF
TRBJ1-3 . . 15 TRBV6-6 TGTGCCAGCAGTTACCCCCATTCCTCTGGAAACACCATATATTTT CASSYPHSSGNTIYF
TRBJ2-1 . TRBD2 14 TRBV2 TGTGCCAGCAAACCGGGACTAGTGACGAATGAGCAGTTCTTC CASKPGLVTNEQFF
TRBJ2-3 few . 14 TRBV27 TGTGCCAGCAAACAATCCCAAACGGGAGATACGCAGTATTTT CASKQSQTGDTQYF
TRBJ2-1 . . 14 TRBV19 TGTGCCAGTAGTGCCCAGGTATGGGGCTATGAGCAGTTCTTC CASSAQVWGYEQFF
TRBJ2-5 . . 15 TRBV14 TGTGCCAGTAGCCCCACTAGTCCATTCCGAGAGACCCAGTACTTC CASSPTSPFRETQYF
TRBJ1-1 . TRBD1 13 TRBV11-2 TGTGCCAGCAGCCTGCAGGGGGGCACTGAAGCTTTCTTT CASSLQGGTEAFF
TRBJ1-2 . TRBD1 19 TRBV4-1 TGCGCCAGCAGCCGTTGGTACAGGGGACCCGACCCTGCTAACTATGGCTACACCTTC CASSRWYRGPDPANYGYTF
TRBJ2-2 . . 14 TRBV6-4 TGTGCCAGCAGACAGGGTTTGAACACCGGGGAGCTGTTTTTT CASRQGLNTGELFF
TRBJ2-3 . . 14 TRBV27 TGTGCCAGCAGTTTAAGTGGGGGGGCGGATACGCAGTATTTT CASSLSGGADTQYF
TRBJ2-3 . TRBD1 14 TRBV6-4 TGTGCCAGCAGTCGACAGGGATTGGGAGATACGCAGTATTTT CASSRQGLGDTQYF
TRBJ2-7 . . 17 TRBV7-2 TGTGCCAGCAGCTTAAGTCCACTAGCAGCCCCTCACTACGAGCAGTACTTC CASSLSPLAAPHYEQYF
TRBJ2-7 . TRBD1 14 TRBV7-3 TGTGCCAGCAGCATCCGACAGGGGTCCCACGAGCAGTACTTC CASSIRQGSHEQYF
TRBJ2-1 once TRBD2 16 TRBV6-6 TGTGCCAGCAAAGGGACTAGCGGGAGGGCCTACAATGAGCAGTTCTTC CASKGTSGRAYNEQFF
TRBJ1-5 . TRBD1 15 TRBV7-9 TGTGCCAGCAGCTTGGAGGGGACAGGCAATCAGCCCCAGCATTTT CASSLEGTGNQPQHF
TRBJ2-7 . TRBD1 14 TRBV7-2 TGTGCCAGCAGCCGGACAGGCTACTCCTACGAGCAGTACTTC CASSRTGYSYEQYF
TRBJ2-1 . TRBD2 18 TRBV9 TGTGCCAGCAGCTCACAACTTGGGGCTAGCGGGGTATACAATGAGCAGTTCTTC CASSSQLGASGVYNEQFF
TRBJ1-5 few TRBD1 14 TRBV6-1 TGTGCCAGCAACGGAGACAGGGGGGATCAGCCCCAGCATTTT CASNGDRGDQPQHF